Listed below are T cell receptor beta chains from one sample, sequenced in a study of glioma-infiltrating T cells. MiXCR, run by TCRdb on the multiplex PCR reads, gives a single entry per CDR3 protein. The sample shows more than 300,000 distinct CDR3 sequences, more than 35% of them seen only once. Specimen: glioma tissue, nonneoplastic brain tissue, or PBMCs (not recorded which). The receptors stem from a human donor with low-grade glioma or glioblastoma, undergoing nonglioma brain surgery, or in good health (not recorded which). Each CDR3 is given without its conserved first and last residue. The D gene is left open where the match is weak.

CDR3: AGSPPGIRLF
D: .
J: TRBJ1-4
V: TRBV27

CDR3: ASNERALHNEQF
D: .
J: TRBJ2-1
V: TRBV5-4

CDR3: ASSLNPPRTTGELF
D: .
J: TRBJ2-2
V: TRBV7-2

CDR3: ASSQTGFANTAELF
D: TRBD1
J: TRBJ2-2
V: TRBV28

CDR3: ASSYSTGTGAEQY
D: TRBD1
J: TRBJ2-7
V: TRBV6-2/TRBV6-3

CDR3: ASSSRRLAGPSTDTQY
D: TRBD2
J: TRBJ2-3
V: TRBV7-2

CDR3: ASRTGDRGYNEQF
D: TRBD1
J: TRBJ2-1
V: TRBV27

CDR3: ASNRRRSYNEQF
D: .
J: TRBJ2-1
V: TRBV12-3/TRBV12-4

CDR3: ASSFNGLARGDTQY
D: TRBD2
J: TRBJ2-3
V: TRBV27

CDR3: ASSVGSPSDEQF
D: .
J: TRBJ2-1
V: TRBV9

CDR3: ASSRGSVTDTQY
D: .
J: TRBJ2-3
V: TRBV7-2

CDR3: ASSQDPSTVSYNEQF
D: .
J: TRBJ2-1
V: TRBV4-2

CDR3: ASSELQTGELF
D: .
J: TRBJ2-2
V: TRBV7-9

CDR3: ATSDSTGTENTGELF
D: .
J: TRBJ2-2
V: TRBV24-1

CDR3: ASSQGSGTSFYEQY
D: TRBD2
J: TRBJ2-7
V: TRBV4-2

CDR3: ASSQGQKTGELF
D: TRBD1
J: TRBJ2-2
V: TRBV6-2/TRBV6-3

CDR3: SARPTGTTEAF
D: .
J: TRBJ1-1
V: TRBV20-1

CDR3: SAGLADSTDTQY
D: TRBD2
J: TRBJ2-3
V: TRBV20-1

CDR3: ASSPRAPDTEAS
D: .
J: TRBJ1-1
V: TRBV4-1

CDR3: ASSEVAPGYT
D: .
J: TRBJ1-2
V: TRBV6-5